The 29 T cell receptor beta chains listed next were all sequenced from one sample in a study of T cell repertoires in cytomegalovirus infection. TCRdb independently ran MiXCR on the reads; one entry per CDR3 protein. The table lists over 100,000 distinct CDR3 sequences, 10% of them singletons. For these receptors, no antigen is known. The specimen sequenced was PBMCs, sequenced either directly or after in vitro stimulation (not recorded which). The receptors derive from a human donor in good health (CMV status not recorded). Some clones in this sample may be carry-over from other donors' samples.

The rearrangement uses TRBV27 and TRBJ2-3, with 7 nucleotides matching TRBD2. V lost 9 bases, J lost 5 bases, and 11 bases stayed unmatched. The CDR3 totals 14 residues. CDR1 MNHEY and CDR2 SMNVEV come from the germline V gene (reference sequence). The CDR3 nucleotides are TGTGCCAGAGGGTGTTGCGGGAGAAGAGATACGCAGTATTTT. Its translation is CARGCCGRRDTQYF.

The chain couples TRBV28 to TRBJ2-3; unclear D gene. The CDR3 is 15 residues long. The germline V gene encodes CDR1 MDHEN and CDR2 SYDVKM. V was pared by 5 bases and J by 0 bases, with 12 bases between. CDR3 loop: CASSLSKTSTDTQYF. The CDR3 bases are TGTGCCAGCAGTCTTAGCAAAACTAGCACAGATACGCAGTATTTT.

This clonotype was detected many times. The chain joins TRBV12-3 or TRBV12-4 to TRBJ2-2; 13 bases map to TRBD2. V was pared by 4 bases and J by 0 bases, with 8 bases of the junction left unmatched. This CDR3 is built from 19 residues. CDR3 bases: TGTGCCAGCAGTTCTGGGACTAGCGGGAAGGTGCCGAACACCGGGGAGCTGTTTTTT. It encodes CASSSGTSGKVPNTGELFF.

The chain has TRBV20-1 and TRBJ2-3; 10 positions agree with TRBD2. CDR1 and CDR2 from the germline V gene are DFQATT and SNEGSKA (reference sequence). V shed 4 bases, J shed 7 bases, and the junction held 11 bases outside the gene matches. This CDR3 region has 15 residues. In DNA, the CDR3 is TGCAGTGCTACCCCTATAGCGGGAGGCGTATATACGCAGTATTTT. Encoded protein: CSATPIAGGVYTQYF.

This clonotype was seen more than once but under ten times. The chain carries TRBV2 and TRBJ1-1, with D possibly matching TRBD1 (5 bases). This CDR3 comprises 14 residues. Germline assignment: CDR1 SNHLY and CDR2 FYNNEI. Between the trimmed V and J ends, which lost 4 bases and 0 bases, there was a span of 9 bases. Here the CDR3 DNA reads TGTGCCAGCAGTGTGGGGACCATGAACACTGAAGCTTTCTTT. The encoded protein is CASSVGTMNTEAFF.

This clonotype has a handful of counts. The chain uses TRBV7-2 and TRBJ2-3; no clear D gene. CDR1 is SGHTA, CDR2 FQGNSA, per germline. Trimming stripped 1 base from V and 2 bases from J, with 10 bases between. This CDR3 is built from 15 residues. The CDR3 protein is CASSLGILTTDTQYF. The CDR3 DNA sequence: TGTGCCAGCAGCTTAGGGATACTAACCACAGATACGCAGTATTTT.

Notes on this clonotype: Compared with germline, one end of the junction differs, possibly owing to a read error. The gene calls are TRBV12-3 or TRBV12-4 and TRBJ2-4, with D perhaps matching TRBD1 (5 bases). This CDR3 spans 15 amino acids. CDR3 loop: CTSTDQQGPKNIQYF. The CDR3 DNA sequence: TGTACCAGCACCGACCAGCAGGGTCCCAAAAACATTCAGTACTTC.

The gene calls are TRBV7-9 and TRBJ2-7; perhaps TRBD1 as D (6 bases). This CDR3 spans 12 amino acids. Trimming took off 4 bases at V and 3 bases at J, with 7 bases between the two ends. Per germline, CDR1 SEHNR and CDR2 FQNEAQ (reference sequence). DNA of the CDR3: TGTGCCAGCAGCTCGACAGGCTACGAGCAGTACGTC. Translation: CASSSTGYEQYV.

The CDR3: CASSFSRSSQETQYF. The CDR3 DNA reads as TGTGCCAGCAGTTTCTCGAGGTCGAGCCAAGAGACCCAGTACTTC. The chain uses TRBV28 and TRBJ2-5; D uncertain. Germline CDR1 reads MDHEN; CDR2 reads SYDVKM. This CDR3 spans 15 amino acids. Trimming shortened V by 3 bases and J by 1 base, and 12 bases separated the two germline ends.

The chain carries TRBV7-9 and TRBJ1-4; 10 bases match TRBD1. Germline assignment: CDR1 SEHNR and CDR2 FQNEAQ (reference sequence). Trimming cost V 5 bases and J 6 bases; bases outside gene matches: 3. The CDR3 is 14 amino acids. The CDR3 is CASSNDRGHEKLFF. The CDR3 DNA sequence: TGTGCCAGCAGCAACGACAGGGGGCATGAAAAACTGTTTTTT.

The rearrangement uses TRBV6-8 and TRBJ2-4; 11 bases map to TRBD1. The CDR3 totals 18 residues. The germline V gene has CDR1 MNHGY and CDR2 SAAAGT. J was trimmed by 1 base and V by 4 bases; bases with no gene match: 9. The CDR3, as DNA: TGTGCCAGCAGTTTCCTCCAGGACAGGGGGCTTGCCAAAAACATTCAGTACTTC. It specifies CASSFLQDRGLAKNIQYF.

In this sample, this clonotype turned up many times. The chain combines TRBV11-2 with TRBJ1-6, with D unclear. The CDR3 loop spans 14 amino acids. The germline V and J ends were trimmed by 0 bases and 10 bases, with 10 bases remaining between them. Germline V lookup: CDR1 SGHAT, CDR2 FQNNGV. As DNA, the CDR3 is TGTGCCAGCAGCTTAGATCGGGGTCGCTCACCCCTCCACTTT. This encodes CASSLDRGRSPLHF. The full variable domain, with the rest looked up from reference TRBV11-2 and TRBJ1-6, is EAGVAQSPRYKIIEKRQSVAFWCNPISGHATLYWYQQILGQGPKLLIQFQNNGVVDDSQLPKDRFSAERLKGVDSTLKIQPAKLEDSAVYLCASSLDRGRSPLHFGNGTRLTVT.

This clonotype has at least ten counts. The chain combines TRBV13 with TRBJ2-7; the match to TRBD2 covers 9 bases. J gave up 7 bases and V 5 bases, and 12 bases lay outside the gene matches. Germline CDR1 and CDR2: PRHDT and FYEKMQ (reference sequence). The CDR3 extends over 15 amino acids. The CDR3 nucleotides are TGTGCCAGCAGCGCTCCGGGAGCGGGAGGACGGGAGCAGTACTTC. Residues: CASSAPGAGGREQYF.

J is TRBJ1-4 and V is TRBV4-3, with 7 nucleotides matching TRBD1. The CDR3 has 18 amino acids. Germline CDR1 is LGHNA and CDR2 is YSLEER. V trimming: 2 bases; J trimming: 2 bases; junction bases outside the gene matches: 11. The CDR3 region has the DNA TGCGCCAGCAGCCAACTCCGAGGGACACAGGGGACTAATGAAAAACTGTTTTTT. Amino acid sequence: CASSQLRGTQGTNEKLFF.

This clonotype was counted many times. The V gene is TRBV28, the J gene TRBJ2-1, with TRBD1 as a possible D gene (6 bases). The germline CDR1 and CDR2 sequences are MDHEN and SYDVKM. The CDR3 is made up of 15 amino acids. Trimming stripped 6 bases from V and 0 bases from J, with 12 bases between. This CDR3 reads CASRFGTNSYNEQFF. In nucleotides, the CDR3 is TGTGCCAGCAGGTTCGGGACAAACTCCTACAATGAGCAGTTCTTC.

This chain connects TRBV15 to TRBJ1-3; 8 bases map to TRBD1. CDR3 size: 18 residues. The trim removed 1 base at V and 2 bases at J, leaving 10 bases unmatched. Looked up from germline, CDR1 is LNHNV and CDR2 is YYDKDF (reference sequence). The CDR3 DNA reads TGTGCCACCAGCAGAGGTTACCCCCCACAGGGGGCTGGAAACACCATATATTTT. This codes for CATSRGYPPQGAGNTIYF.

This clonotype came up many times. The V and J genes are TRBV7-8 and TRBJ2-3, with D unclear. V lost 2 bases, J lost 2 bases, and 8 bases lay in between. The CDR3 is 14 residues long. Germline V lookup: CDR1 SGHVS, CDR2 FQNEAQ. In DNA form, the CDR3 reads TGTGCCAGCAGCTTACAAGGTTACACAGATACGCAGTATTTT. It yields the protein CASSLQGYTDTQYF. Based on the CDR3 plus reference TRBV7-8 and TRBJ2-3, the full variable domain is GAGVSQSPRYKVAKRGQDVALRCDPISGHVSLFWYQQALGQGPEFLTYFQNEAQLDKSGLPSDRFFAERPEGSVSTLKIQRTQQEDSAVYLCASSLQGYTDTQYFGPGTRLTVL.

This clonotype was counted many times. CDR3: CASSSFNGDTEAFF. Written as DNA, the CDR3 is TGTGCCAGCAGCTCGTTCAACGGGGACACTGAAGCTTTCTTT. J is TRBJ1-1 and V is TRBV7-3; D is unclear. The CDR3 is 14 residues long. V lost 4 bases and J 3 bases, leaving 12 bases between the germline ends. CDR1 and CDR2 from the germline V gene are SGHTA and FQGTGA.

The V and J genes are TRBV20-1 and TRBJ2-3; 12 bases fit TRBD2. The CDR3 covers 15 residues. V lost 5 bases to trimming and J lost 2 bases; unmatched junction nucleotides: 5. Per germline, CDR1 DFQATT and CDR2 SNEGSKA (reference sequence). This chain's CDR3 is CSAPGLAGITDTQYF. The CDR3 nucleotides are TGCAGTGCTCCTGGACTAGCGGGGATCACAGATACGCAGTATTTT.

The chain joins TRBV27 to TRBJ1-1; possible D gene TRBD1, 5 bases. This CDR3 is 14 amino acids long. CDR1 is MNHEY, CDR2 SMNVEV, per germline (reference sequence). V gave up 5 bases and J gave up 5 bases, with 15 bases separating them. DNA for the CDR3: TGTGCCAGCAGTGTCCGGGGCCTCTCGACTGAAGCTTTCTTT. Its protein is CASSVRGLSTEAFF.

The chain has TRBV20-1 and TRBJ1-5; D unresolved. The CDR3 loop spans 13 amino acids. Looked up from germline, CDR1 is DFQATT and CDR2 is SNEGSKA (reference sequence). Between the trimmed V and J ends, which lost 0 bases and 3 bases, there was a span of 6 bases. Here the CDR3 reads CSARERNNQPQHF. DNA of the CDR3: TGCAGTGCTAGAGAGAGGAACAATCAGCCCCAGCATTTT.

In its sample, this clonotype was seen a few times. The chain couples TRBV2 to TRBJ2-3; D is uncertain. Looked up from germline, CDR1 is SNHLY and CDR2 is FYNNEI. The V end lost 4 bases, the J end lost 4 bases, and 3 bases lay between the germline ends. CDR3 size: 11 residues. Here the CDR3 DNA reads TGTGCCAGCAGTGTTGCAGATACGCAGTATTTT. Translated: CASSVADTQYF.

This clonotype was seen more than once but under ten times. The CDR3 nucleotides read TGCGCCAGCAGCCAAGGACAGGGGTCTTCACCCCTCCACTTT. This gives the protein CASSQGQGSSPLHF. The chain links TRBV4-3 to TRBJ1-6; 8 bases map to TRBD1. This CDR3 contains 14 residues. V lost 1 base, J lost 9 bases, and 2 bases stayed unmatched. The germline CDR1 and CDR2 sequences are LGHNA and YSLEER.

As for this clonotype: One base away lies a much larger clone, so this may be a sequencing read error. This sequence joins TRBV7-2 and TRBJ2-2, with TRBD2 identical over 9 bases. The germline CDR1 and CDR2 sequences are SGHTA and FQGNSA. This CDR3 is 17 amino acids long. J was trimmed by 0 bases and V by 7 bases; bases with no gene match: 9. The CDR3 region has the DNA TGTGCCAGCACCCGAGGCGCGGGAGGGTCGAACACCGGGGAGCTGTTTTTT. It yields the protein CASTRGAGGSNTGELFF.

This clonotype was counted many times. The rearrangement uses TRBV6-2 or TRBV6-3 and TRBJ2-1, with 7 bases fitting TRBD2. Germline V gene data show CDR1 as MNHEY and CDR2 as SVGEGT. This CDR3 is built from 13 residues. V shed 6 bases, J shed 7 bases, and the junction held 6 bases outside the gene matches. CDR3: CASRRLASNEQFF. The CDR3 DNA sequence: TGTGCCAGCAGACGACTAGCTTCAAATGAGCAGTTCTTC.

This chain uses TRBV29-1 with TRBJ2-1; 12 nucleotides match TRBD1. Trimming cost V 6 bases and J 9 bases; bases outside gene matches: 6. The CDR3 consists of 13 residues. Germline CDR1 reads SQVTM; CDR2 reads ANQGSEA. CDR3 sequence (DNA): TGCAGCGTGGTGGGACAGGGGGCTTTTGAGCAGTTCTTC. It translates to CSVVGQGAFEQFF.

This clonotype was seen a handful of times. The chain uses TRBV20-1 and TRBJ2-7; 13 bases are shared with TRBD2. This CDR3 contains 14 residues. V was clipped by 7 bases and J by 2 bases; unmatched bases: 5. Germline assignment: CDR1 DFQATT and CDR2 SNEGSKA (reference sequence). The CDR3, as DNA: TGCAGTGTATCCACTAGCGGGGGGGCCTACGAGCAGTACTTC. This sequence encodes CSVSTSGGAYEQYF.

The rearrangement links TRBV24-1 to TRBJ1-5, with D uncertain. The CDR3 length is 15 residues. CDR1 and CDR2 from the germline V gene are KGHDR and SFDVKD. Trimming pared 4 bases from V and 0 bases from J, leaving 9 bases between. Written as DNA, the CDR3 is TGTGCCACCAGTGAAGAGAGATATAGCAATCAGCCCCAGCATTTT. It codes for CATSEERYSNQPQHF.

V is TRBV6-2 or TRBV6-3 and J is TRBJ2-1, with D uncertain. Germline V gives CDR1 MNHEY, CDR2 SVGEGT. CDR3 size: 12 residues. Trimming stripped 4 bases from V and 13 bases from J, with 14 bases between. In DNA form, the CDR3 reads TGTGCCAGCAGTTGGATTACGAGCCCCCAGTTCTTC. Amino acid sequence: CASSWITSPQFF.